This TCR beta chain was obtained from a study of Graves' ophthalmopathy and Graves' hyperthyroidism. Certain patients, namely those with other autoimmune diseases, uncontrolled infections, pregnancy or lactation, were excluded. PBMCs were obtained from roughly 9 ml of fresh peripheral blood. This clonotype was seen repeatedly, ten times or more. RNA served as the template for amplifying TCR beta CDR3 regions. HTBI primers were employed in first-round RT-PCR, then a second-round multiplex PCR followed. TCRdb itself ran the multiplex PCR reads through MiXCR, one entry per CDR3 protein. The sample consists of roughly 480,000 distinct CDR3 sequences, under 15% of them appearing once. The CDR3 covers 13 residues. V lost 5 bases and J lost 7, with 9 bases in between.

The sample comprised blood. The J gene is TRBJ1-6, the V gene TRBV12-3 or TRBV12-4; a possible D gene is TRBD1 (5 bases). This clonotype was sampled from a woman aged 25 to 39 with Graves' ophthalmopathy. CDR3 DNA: TGTGCCAGCAGTCGGCAGGGCAATTCACCCCTCCACTTT. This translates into CASSRQGNSPLHF.